What follows are 29 T cell receptor beta chains derived from one specimen sequenced in a study of OX40 agonist ivuxolimab in advanced cancers. Sequencing used immunoSEQ multiplex PCR; TCRdb keeps in-frame clones, though not all of them. In the table there are about 58,000 clones, approximately 83% of which are singletons. The sample in question was CD4+ or CD8+ T cells sorted from blood, obtained in a trial of the OX40 agonist ivuxolimab. The receptors derive from an adult with an advanced solid tumor such as melanoma, head and neck, liver or kidney cancer.

The chain employs TRBV6-4 and TRBJ1-1; 7 bases are shared with TRBD1. Germline trimming cut 6 bases from V and 3 bases from J; bases unmatched to any gene: 7. This CDR3 contains 14 residues. Per germline, CDR1 MRHNA and CDR2 SNTAGT. The CDR3: CASRETGRDTEAFF. CDR3 DNA: TGTGCCAGCAGAGAGACAGGGAGGGACACTGAAGCTTTCTTT.

The chain employs TRBV28 and TRBJ1-2; no clear D gene. V shed 3 bases and J shed 1 base, with 12 bases lying between them. The germline gives CDR1 MDHEN, CDR2 SYDVKM. This CDR3 comprises 15 residues. The CDR3 loop reads CASSFMKAVNYGYTF. CDR3 DNA sequence: TGTGCCAGCAGTTTTATGAAGGCAGTTAACTATGGCTACACCTTC.

V is TRBV7-9 and J is TRBJ2-5; a possible D gene is TRBD1 (6 bases). The CDR3 length is 13 residues. Germline V gene data show CDR1 as SEHNR and CDR2 as FQNEAQ (reference sequence). V lost 1 base to trimming and J lost 4 bases, with 7 bases between them. Written as DNA, the CDR3 is TGTGCCAGCAGCTTAGACAGGGCAGAGACCCAGTACTTC. It is translated as CASSLDRAETQYF.

The J gene is TRBJ2-7, the V gene TRBV4-3, with D possibly being TRBD2 (5 bases). The CDR3 sequence is 15 residues long. V gave up 0 bases and J gave up 4 bases, with 13 bases separating them. Germline CDR1 LGHNA, CDR2 YSLEER. Here the CDR3 reads CASSQEVDRRYEQYF. The CDR3 DNA reads TGCGCCAGCAGCCAAGAGGTTGATAGGAGGTACGAGCAGTACTTC.

This clone was counted a single time. This CDR3 reads CATSMIRGGDAGANVLTF. DNA for the CDR3: TGTGCCACCAGCATGATTAGGGGGGGCGATGCTGGGGCCAACGTCCTGACTTTC. The rearrangement links TRBV15 to TRBJ2-6; tentatively, D is TRBD2 (7 bases). The CDR3 has 18 residues. Between the trimmed V and J ends, which lost 4 bases and 2 bases, there was a span of 18 bases. In germline, CDR1 is LNHNV, CDR2 YYDKDF (reference sequence).

The V and J genes are TRBV7-6 and TRBJ2-5, with 7 nucleotides matching TRBD2. Germline trimming cut 1 base from V and 3 bases from J; bases unmatched to any gene: 5. Germline V CDR1 and CDR2: SGHVS, FNYEAQ. This CDR3 contains 15 residues. CDR3 residues: CASSLEGAGEETQYF. Here the CDR3 DNA reads TGTGCCAGCAGCTTAGAAGGGGCGGGGGAAGAGACCCAGTACTTC.

The rearrangement links TRBV11-3 to TRBJ2-7; weak D call: TRBD1 (7 bases). There are 15 residues in the CDR3. The germline V gene has CDR1 SGHNT and CDR2 YENEEA. Trimming pared 3 bases from V and 2 bases from J, leaving 14 bases between. CDR3: CASSLEGARAYEQYF. CDR3 nucleotides: TGTGCCAGCAGCTTGGAGGGGGCGCGGGCCTACGAGCAGTACTTC.

The V call is TRBV13, the J call TRBJ2-3, with D tentatively TRBD1 (5 bases). The CDR3 covers 16 residues. V was cut by 1 base and J by 3 bases, with 14 bases left in between. CDR1 and CDR2 from the germline V gene are PRHDT and FYEKMQ (reference sequence). CDR3 DNA: TGTGCCAGCAGCTTAGCGGCAGGGTTACGTACAGATACGCAGTATTTT. Residues: CASSLAAGLRTDTQYF. Combining the CDR3 with reference TRBV13 and TRBJ2-3 gives the whole variable domain AAGVIQSPRHLIKEKRETATLKCYPIPRHDTVYWYQQGPGQDPQFLISFYEKMQSDKGSIPDRFSAQQFSDYHSELNMSSLELGDSALYFCASSLAAGLRTDTQYFGPGTRLTVL.

V and J are TRBV2 and TRBJ1-5; D remains ambiguous. Per the germline V gene, CDR1 is SNHLY and CDR2 is FYNNEI. The CDR3 is made up of 13 amino acids. V lost 5 bases, J lost 4 bases, and 9 bases lay in between. The DNA of the CDR3 is TGTGCCAGCAGTAGGGTCTTAAATCAGCCCCAGCATTTT. It codes for CASSRVLNQPQHF.

The chain combines TRBV11-2 with TRBJ2-7; 8 bases are a match to TRBD2. The J segment lost 4 bases and the V segment lost 3 bases, leaving 8 bases of the junction unmatched. This CDR3 contains 15 residues. CDR1 is SGHAT, CDR2 FQNNGV, per germline. CDR3 in DNA: TGTGCCAGCAGCTTCGGAGCGGGAGTTGGGTACGAGCAGTACTTC. This translates into CASSFGAGVGYEQYF.

With regard to this clone: Its ends do not fully match the called genes, so a read error is possible. The V and J genes are TRBV18 and TRBJ1-1; possible D gene TRBD1, 6 bases. Germline values: CDR1 KGHSH, CDR2 LQKENI. The CDR3 runs to 14 residues. This CDR3 reads CAGSSGGRNTEAFF. The CDR3 nucleotides read TGTGCCGGCTCGAGCGGGGGCCGGAACACTGAAGCTTTCTTT.

The chain has TRBV5-4 and TRBJ1-1, with 11 bases matching TRBD1. The V and J ends lost 4 bases and 0 bases, in that order; junction bases with no gene match: 8. The CDR3 covers 17 residues. Germline V gives CDR1 SGHNT, CDR2 YYREEE (reference sequence). CDR3 amino acids: CASSGQGALRLNTEAFF. In nucleotides, the CDR3 is TGTGCCAGCAGCGGACAGGGGGCGCTTCGCTTGAACACTGAAGCTTTCTTT.

The V call is TRBV11-3, the J call TRBJ1-1, with TRBD1 as a possible D gene (5 bases). There are 14 residues in the CDR3. Germline lookup yields CDR1 SGHNT and CDR2 YENEEA. The V and J ends lost 1 base and 4 bases respectively, with 10 bases between them. CDR3 amino acids: CASSLVTGGTEAFF. The CDR3 region has the DNA TGTGCCAGCAGCTTAGTTACAGGTGGCACTGAAGCTTTCTTT.

The chain employs TRBV6-5 and TRBJ1-1; D may be TRBD1 (5 bases). The CDR3 spans 14 residues. Germline V gene data show CDR1 as MNHEY and CDR2 as SVGAGI. V dropped 8 bases and J dropped 0 bases, with 13 bases sitting between them. CDR3 in DNA: TGTGCCAGCGGATCGACAGCAATGAACACTGAAGCTTTCTTT. It codes for CASGSTAMNTEAFF.

J is TRBJ1-2 and V is TRBV19; D is undetermined. The germline V gene encodes CDR1 LNHDA and CDR2 SQIVND (reference sequence). Trimming shortened V by 5 bases and J by 0 bases, and 13 bases separated the two germline ends. This CDR3 is built from 15 residues. CDR3 nucleotides: TGTGCCAGTAGTCCTTTGCGGGTGGCTAACTATGGCTACACCTTC. This sequence encodes CASSPLRVANYGYTF.

This rearrangement joins TRBV6-5 to TRBJ2-1; D remains ambiguous. Trimming removed 4 bases at V and 6 bases at J, with 4 bases between. Looked up from germline, CDR1 is MNHEY and CDR2 is SVGAGI. The CDR3 extends over 11 amino acids. The CDR3 is CASSSTNEQFF. The DNA of the CDR3 is TGTGCCAGCAGTTCTACCAATGAGCAGTTCTTC.

This chain uses TRBV9 with TRBJ2-7; D is possibly TRBD1 (5 bases). The CDR3 contains 15 residues. V was trimmed by 4 bases and J by 2 bases, leaving 16 bases between them. Germline V gene data show CDR1 as SGDLS and CDR2 as YYNGEE. CDR3 sequence: CASSPRVDSPYEQYF. The CDR3 nucleotides read TGTGCCAGCAGCCCCCGCGTAGACAGCCCCTACGAGCAGTACTTC.

This sequence joins TRBV19 and TRBJ2-1; 7 bases map to TRBD2. Germline CDR1 LNHDA, CDR2 SQIVND (reference sequence). J was trimmed by 15 bases and V by 5 bases; bases with no gene match: 10. This CDR3 comprises 12 residues. The DNA for the CDR3 is TGTGCCAGTAGTTCCCTAGCGGAGGGTCGGTTCTTC. Translated, it gives CASSSLAEGRFF.

This clone was seen once. The rearrangement uses TRBV5-4 and TRBJ1-4; D may be TRBD1 (5 bases). The germline gives CDR1 SGHNT, CDR2 YYREEE (reference sequence). The CDR3 covers 13 residues. Deletions cut 6 bases from V and 8 bases from J, with 14 bases between. The DNA for the CDR3 is TGTGCCAGCAAGGGCGACAGTAACGAAAAACTGTTTTTT. Amino acids: CASKGDSNEKLFF.

This chain joins TRBV6-4 and TRBJ1-1; a possible D gene is TRBD1 (5 bases). This CDR3 comprises 18 residues. The V gene's germline CDR1 is MRHNA and CDR2 SNTAGT. V was clipped by 2 bases and J by 1 base, with 20 bases between them. CDR3 in amino acids: CASSDPGGADRENTEAFF. CDR3 sequence (DNA): TGTGCCAGCAGTGACCCTGGAGGGGCTGACAGAGAGAACACTGAAGCTTTCTTT.

This rearrangement joins TRBV18 to TRBJ2-3, with D tentatively TRBD2 (5 bases). V was clipped by 5 bases and J by 3 bases, with 12 bases between them. Germline CDR1 reads KGHSH; CDR2 reads LQKENI. The CDR3 runs 14 residues. In DNA form, the CDR3 reads TGTGCCAGCTCAGCACGACGGGGTACAGATACGCAGTATTTT. This encodes CASSARRGTDTQYF.

The chain is built from TRBV5-4 and TRBJ2-5, with D unresolved. CDR3 length: 14 residues. The germline gives CDR1 SGHNT, CDR2 YYREEE (reference sequence). V was shortened by 0 bases and J by 3 bases, with 9 bases between the two germline ends. The CDR3 here is CASSLEVGKETQYF. In DNA form, the CDR3 reads TGTGCCAGCAGCTTGGAAGTGGGCAAAGAGACCCAGTACTTC.

V gene TRBV14 combines with J gene TRBJ1-1, with 7 bases that match TRBD1. The ends lost 0 bases at V and 5 bases at J; junction bases unmatched: 3. The CDR3 is made up of 14 amino acids. Germline V lookup: CDR1 SGHDN, CDR2 FVKESK. CDR3 in DNA: TGTGCCAGCAGCCAAGAACAGGGGAGGACTGAAGCTTTCTTT. Protein sequence: CASSQEQGRTEAFF.

The chain is built from TRBV6-5 and TRBJ2-7, with unresolved D. The ends were cut back, 4 bases at V and 2 bases at J, with 18 bases in the middle. From germline, CDR1 is MNHEY and CDR2 SVGAGI. The CDR3 is 16 amino acids. Written as DNA, the CDR3 is TGTGCCAGCAGTTCGTTACCTGGAATTAGAGCCTACGAGCAGTACTTC. This gives the protein CASSSLPGIRAYEQYF.

V is TRBV5-6 and J is TRBJ1-3, with 9 bases aligning to TRBD1. CDR3 length equals 15 residues. Losses at the gene ends were 3 bases for V and 3 bases for J; bases not matched to a gene: 4. In germline, CDR1 is SGHDT, CDR2 YYEEEE. The CDR3 is CASSYGTGHGNTIYF. Here the CDR3 DNA reads TGTGCCAGCAGCTATGGGACAGGGCATGGAAACACCATATATTTT.

The V and J genes are TRBV6-1 and TRBJ2-3; D is uncertain. V was trimmed by 0 bases and J by 14 bases, leaving 9 bases between them. CDR3 length: 11 amino acids. Per germline, CDR1 MNHNS and CDR2 SASEGT. CDR3 loop: CASSEAYLRYF. CDR3 bases: TGTGCCAGCAGTGAAGCGTATCTAAGGTATTTT.

The chain links TRBV2 to TRBJ1-2, with D uncertain. Germline CDR1 SNHLY, CDR2 FYNNEI. The CDR3 runs 11 residues. V was cut by 3 bases and J by 7 bases, with 6 bases left in between. In DNA, the CDR3 is TGTGCCAGCAGTGAGATTGGTGGCTACACCTTC. Protein: CASSEIGGYTF.

On this clone: Other DNA sequences from this sample encode an identical CDR3 as well. This chain connects TRBV5-4 to TRBJ1-2; D might be TRBD1 (6 bases). V was clipped by 4 bases and J by 8 bases, with 18 bases between them. Germline V gives CDR1 SGHNT, CDR2 YYREEE (reference sequence). CDR3 length: 14 residues. The CDR3, as DNA: TGTGCCAGCAGCACGACAGGCGGAGGGGGGGGCTACACCTTC. This sequence encodes CASSTTGGGGGYTF.

The chain employs TRBV28 and TRBJ2-1; 9 bases are shared with TRBD2. The CDR3 is made up of 16 amino acids. Germline loops: CDR1 MDHEN, CDR2 SYDVKM. Unmatched junction bases numbered 10, after V lost 10 bases and J lost 0 bases. Written as DNA, the CDR3 is TGTGCCACTTGCTTGGCGGGGGGGAGCTCCTACAATGAGCAGTTCTTC. This gives the protein CATCLAGGSSYNEQFF.